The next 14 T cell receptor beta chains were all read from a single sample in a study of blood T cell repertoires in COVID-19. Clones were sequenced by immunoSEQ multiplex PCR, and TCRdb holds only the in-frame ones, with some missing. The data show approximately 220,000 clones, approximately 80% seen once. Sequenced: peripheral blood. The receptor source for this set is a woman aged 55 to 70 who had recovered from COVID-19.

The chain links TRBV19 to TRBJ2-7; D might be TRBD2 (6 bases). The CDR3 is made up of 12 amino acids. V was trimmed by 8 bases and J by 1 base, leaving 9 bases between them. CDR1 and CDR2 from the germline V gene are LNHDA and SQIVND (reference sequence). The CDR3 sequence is CASCGASYEQYF. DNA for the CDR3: TGTGCCAGTTGCGGGGCGTCCTACGAGCAGTACTTC.

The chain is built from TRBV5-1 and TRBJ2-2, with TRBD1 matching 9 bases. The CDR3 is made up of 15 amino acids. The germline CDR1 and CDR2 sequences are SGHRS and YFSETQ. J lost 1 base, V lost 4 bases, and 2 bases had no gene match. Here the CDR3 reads CASSPGQGNTGELFF. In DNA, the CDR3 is TGCGCCAGCAGCCCGGGACAGGGGAACACCGGGGAGCTGTTTTTT.

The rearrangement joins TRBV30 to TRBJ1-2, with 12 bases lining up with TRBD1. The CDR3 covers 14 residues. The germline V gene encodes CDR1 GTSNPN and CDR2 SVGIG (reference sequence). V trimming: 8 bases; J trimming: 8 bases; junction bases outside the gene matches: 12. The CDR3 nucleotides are TGTGCCGGAACCGGGACAGGGGGCGCTAGGGGCTACACCTTC. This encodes CAGTGTGGARGYTF.

Here the CDR3 reads CASSELRSGTEAFF. CDR3 in DNA: TGTGCCAGCAGTGAACTCCGGTCGGGCACTGAAGCTTTCTTT. This sequence joins TRBV2 and TRBJ1-1; no clear D. The CDR3 is 14 residues long. V lost 2 bases and J lost 4, with 11 bases in between. Germline V CDR1 and CDR2: SNHLY, FYNNEI.

CDR3 DNA: TGTGCCAGCAGCCAAAGTCTAAGCACAGATACGCAGTATTTT. This codes for CASSQSLSTDTQYF. The chain recombines TRBV3-1 (or the pseudogene TRBV3-2) with TRBJ2-3; the D is unclear. Trimming pared 2 bases from V and 0 bases from J, leaving 6 bases between. The CDR3 has 14 residues. Germline CDR1 LGHDT, CDR2 YNNKEL (reference sequence).

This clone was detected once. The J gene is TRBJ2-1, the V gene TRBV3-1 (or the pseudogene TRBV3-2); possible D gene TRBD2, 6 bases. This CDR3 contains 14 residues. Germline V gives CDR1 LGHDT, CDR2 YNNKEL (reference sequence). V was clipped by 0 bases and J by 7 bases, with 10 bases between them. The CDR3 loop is CASSQDLGTNEQFF. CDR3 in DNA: TGTGCCAGCAGCCAAGATCTAGGGACTAATGAGCAGTTCTTC.

The CDR3, as DNA: TGTGCCACTTGGACTGCCTATAGTGAGCAGTTCTTC. Its protein is CATWTAYSEQFF. The chain carries TRBV6-5 and TRBJ2-1; tentatively, D is TRBD2 (5 bases). The germline gives CDR1 MNHEY, CDR2 SVGAGI. The ends were cut back, 10 bases at V and 9 bases at J, with 16 bases in the middle. The CDR3 is 12 residues long.

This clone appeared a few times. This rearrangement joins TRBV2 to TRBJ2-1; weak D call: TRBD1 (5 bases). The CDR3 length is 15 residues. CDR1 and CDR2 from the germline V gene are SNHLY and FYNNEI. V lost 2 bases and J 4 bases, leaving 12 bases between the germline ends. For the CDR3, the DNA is TGTGCCAGCAGTGAACGTGGGGCGGCGTACAATGAGCAGTTCTTC. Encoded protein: CASSERGAAYNEQFF.

The CDR3 loop reads CASSPYRGRDSPLHF. CDR3 bases: TGTGCCAGCAGCCCCTACAGGGGGCGTGATTCACCCCTCCACTTT. The chain couples TRBV5-6 to TRBJ1-6, with 9 nucleotides matching TRBD1. The CDR3 runs 15 residues. Trimming at V came to 4 bases and at J to 8 bases, leaving 7 bases not matched to a gene. Germline V lookup: CDR1 SGHDT, CDR2 YYEEEE.

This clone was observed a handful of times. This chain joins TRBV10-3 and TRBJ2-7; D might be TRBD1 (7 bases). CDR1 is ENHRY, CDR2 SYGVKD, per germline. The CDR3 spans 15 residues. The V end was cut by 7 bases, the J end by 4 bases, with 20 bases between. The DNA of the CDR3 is TGTGCCATCAAAGAAGGGGGGACAGACCTGTACGAGCAGTACTTC. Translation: CAIKEGGTDLYEQYF.

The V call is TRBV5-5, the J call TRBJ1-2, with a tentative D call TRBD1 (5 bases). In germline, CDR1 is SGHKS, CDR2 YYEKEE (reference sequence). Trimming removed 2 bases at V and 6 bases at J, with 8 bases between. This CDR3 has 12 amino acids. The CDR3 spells CASSFQGDGYTF. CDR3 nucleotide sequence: TGTGCCAGCAGCTTCCAAGGGGATGGCTACACCTTC.

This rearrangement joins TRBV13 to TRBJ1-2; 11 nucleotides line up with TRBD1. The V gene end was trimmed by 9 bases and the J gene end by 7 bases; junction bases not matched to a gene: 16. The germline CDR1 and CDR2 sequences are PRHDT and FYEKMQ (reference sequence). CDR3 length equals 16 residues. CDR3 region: CASSGQGADRVGGYTF. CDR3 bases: TGTGCCAGTTCCGGACAGGGGGCAGATCGGGTGGGTGGCTACACCTTC.

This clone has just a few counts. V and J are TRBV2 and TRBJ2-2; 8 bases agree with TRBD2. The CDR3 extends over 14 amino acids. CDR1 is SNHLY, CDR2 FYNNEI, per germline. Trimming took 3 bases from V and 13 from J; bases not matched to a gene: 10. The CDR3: CASSDGGAGGTLFF. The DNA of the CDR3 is TGTGCCAGCAGTGACGGAGGGGCGGGGGGAACGCTGTTTTTT.

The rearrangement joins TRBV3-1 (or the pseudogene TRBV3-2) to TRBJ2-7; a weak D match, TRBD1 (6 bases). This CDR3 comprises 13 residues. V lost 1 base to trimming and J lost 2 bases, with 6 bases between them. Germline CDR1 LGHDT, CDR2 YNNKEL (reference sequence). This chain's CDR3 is CASSQGQAYEQYF. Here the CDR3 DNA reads TGTGCCAGCAGCCAAGGACAGGCCTACGAGCAGTACTTC.